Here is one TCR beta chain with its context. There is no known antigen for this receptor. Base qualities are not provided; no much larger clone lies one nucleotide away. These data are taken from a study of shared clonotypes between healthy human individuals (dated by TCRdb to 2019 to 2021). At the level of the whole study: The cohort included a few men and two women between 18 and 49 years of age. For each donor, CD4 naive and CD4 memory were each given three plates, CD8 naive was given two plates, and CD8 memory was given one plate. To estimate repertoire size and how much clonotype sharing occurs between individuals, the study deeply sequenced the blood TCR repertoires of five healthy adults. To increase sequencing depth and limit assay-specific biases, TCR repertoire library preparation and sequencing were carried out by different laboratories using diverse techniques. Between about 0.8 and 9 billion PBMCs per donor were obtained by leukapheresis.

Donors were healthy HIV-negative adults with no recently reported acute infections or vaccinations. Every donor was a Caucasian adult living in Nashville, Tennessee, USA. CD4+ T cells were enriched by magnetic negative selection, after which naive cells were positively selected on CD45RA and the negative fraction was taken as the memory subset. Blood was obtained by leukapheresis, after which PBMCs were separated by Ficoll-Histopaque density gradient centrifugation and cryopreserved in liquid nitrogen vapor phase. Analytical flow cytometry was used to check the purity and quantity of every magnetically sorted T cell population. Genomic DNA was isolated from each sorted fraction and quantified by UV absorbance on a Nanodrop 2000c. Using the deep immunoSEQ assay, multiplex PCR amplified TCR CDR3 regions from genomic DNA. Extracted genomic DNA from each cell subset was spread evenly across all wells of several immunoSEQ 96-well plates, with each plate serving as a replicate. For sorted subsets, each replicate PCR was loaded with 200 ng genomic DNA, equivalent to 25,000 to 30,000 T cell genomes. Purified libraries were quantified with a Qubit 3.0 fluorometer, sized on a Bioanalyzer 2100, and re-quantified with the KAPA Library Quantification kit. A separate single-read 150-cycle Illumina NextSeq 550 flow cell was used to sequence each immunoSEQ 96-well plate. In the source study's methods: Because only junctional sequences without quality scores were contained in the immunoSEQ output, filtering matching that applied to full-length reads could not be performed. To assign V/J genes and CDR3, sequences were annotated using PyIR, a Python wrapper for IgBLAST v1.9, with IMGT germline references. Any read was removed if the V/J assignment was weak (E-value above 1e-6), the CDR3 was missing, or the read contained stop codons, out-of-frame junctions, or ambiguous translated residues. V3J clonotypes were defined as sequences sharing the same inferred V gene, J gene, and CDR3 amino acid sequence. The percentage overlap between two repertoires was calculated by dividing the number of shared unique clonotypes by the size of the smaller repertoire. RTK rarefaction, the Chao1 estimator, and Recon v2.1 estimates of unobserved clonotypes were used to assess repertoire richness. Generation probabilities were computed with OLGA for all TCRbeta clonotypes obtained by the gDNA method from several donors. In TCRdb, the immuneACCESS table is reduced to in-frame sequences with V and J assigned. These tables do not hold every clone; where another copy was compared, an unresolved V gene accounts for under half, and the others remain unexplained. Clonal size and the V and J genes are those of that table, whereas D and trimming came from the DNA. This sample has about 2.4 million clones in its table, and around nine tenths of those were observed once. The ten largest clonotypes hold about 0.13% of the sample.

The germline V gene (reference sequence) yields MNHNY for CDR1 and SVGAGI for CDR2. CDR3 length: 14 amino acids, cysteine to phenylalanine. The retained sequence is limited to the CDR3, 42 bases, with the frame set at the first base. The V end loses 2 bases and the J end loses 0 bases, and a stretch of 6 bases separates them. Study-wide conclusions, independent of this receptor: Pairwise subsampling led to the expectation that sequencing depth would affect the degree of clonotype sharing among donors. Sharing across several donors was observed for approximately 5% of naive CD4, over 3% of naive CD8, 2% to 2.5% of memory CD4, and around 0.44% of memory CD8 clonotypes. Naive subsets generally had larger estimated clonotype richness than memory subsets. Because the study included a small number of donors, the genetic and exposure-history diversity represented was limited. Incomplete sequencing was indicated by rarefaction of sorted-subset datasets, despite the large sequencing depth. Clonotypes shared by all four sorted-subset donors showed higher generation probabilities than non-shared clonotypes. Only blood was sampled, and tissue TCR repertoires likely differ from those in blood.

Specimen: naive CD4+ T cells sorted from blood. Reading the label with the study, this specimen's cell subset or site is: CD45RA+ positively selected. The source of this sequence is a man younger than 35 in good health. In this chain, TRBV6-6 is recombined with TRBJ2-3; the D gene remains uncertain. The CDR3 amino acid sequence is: CASSYILSTDTQYF. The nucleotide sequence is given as TGTGCCAGCAGTTACATCTTGAGCACAGATACGCAGTATTTT.